This T cell receptor beta chain was retrieved from a study of blood T cell repertoires in COVID-19. About the study: Both acute and convalescent COVID-19 samples were obtained from the United States, Italy and Spain. From T cells, B-cell-depleted T cells, or PBMCs came the material, which was cDNA or gDNA.

This CDR3 has 15 residues. CDR1 is SGHAT, CDR2 FQNNGV, per germline. V shed 3 bases, J shed 3 bases, and the junction held 8 bases outside the gene matches. How the authors handled the data: Nucleated cell counts were estimated from reference gene primer amplification. The table came from immunoSEQ multiplex PCR; TCRdb's copy has only in-frame clones and leaves some out. V, J and clone size derive from that table, while D and trimming were established from the DNA sequence. There are about 330,000 clones in the sample; over 75% occur only once, and under 4.5% lies in the top ten. Only one count was recorded for this clone.

This rearrangement joins TRBV11-2 to TRBJ2-7; 7 bases align to TRBD1. Sequenced material: peripheral blood. This TCR was sampled from a woman aged 45-65 years with active or convalescent COVID-19. CDR3 DNA sequence: TGTGCCAGCAGCTTCGGGACAGACGCGCACTACGAGCAGTACTTC. Translating it yields CASSFGTDAHYEQYF.